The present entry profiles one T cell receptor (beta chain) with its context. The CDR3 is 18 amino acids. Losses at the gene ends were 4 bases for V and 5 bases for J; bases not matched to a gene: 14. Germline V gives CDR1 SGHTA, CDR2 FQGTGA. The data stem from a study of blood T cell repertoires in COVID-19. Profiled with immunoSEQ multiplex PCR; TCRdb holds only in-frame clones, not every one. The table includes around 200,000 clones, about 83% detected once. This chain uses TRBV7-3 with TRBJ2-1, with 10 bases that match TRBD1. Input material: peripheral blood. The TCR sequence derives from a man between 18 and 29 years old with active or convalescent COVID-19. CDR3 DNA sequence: TGTGCCAGCAGCTCCGGGGCCGGGACAGGGGTCGGAAACAATGAGCAGTTCTTC. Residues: CASSSGAGTGVGNNEQFF.